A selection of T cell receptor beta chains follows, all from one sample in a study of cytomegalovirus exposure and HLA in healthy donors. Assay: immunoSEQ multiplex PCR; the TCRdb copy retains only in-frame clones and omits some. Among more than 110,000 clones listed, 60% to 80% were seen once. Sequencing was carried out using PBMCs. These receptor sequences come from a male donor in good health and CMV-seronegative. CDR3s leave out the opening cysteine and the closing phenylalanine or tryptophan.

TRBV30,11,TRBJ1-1,AWSRSMNTEAF
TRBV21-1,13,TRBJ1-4,ASSKVQGKYEKLF
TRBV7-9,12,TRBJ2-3,ASSFNRGTDTQY
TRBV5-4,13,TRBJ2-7,ASSLGGQGVVEQY
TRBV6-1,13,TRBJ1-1,ASSEGLTGGTEAF
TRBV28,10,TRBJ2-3,ASMPGAYTQY
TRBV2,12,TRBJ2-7,ASSPVYGTYEQY
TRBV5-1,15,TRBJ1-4,ASSLMTGVATNEKLF
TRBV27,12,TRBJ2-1,ASSWGQGRNEQF
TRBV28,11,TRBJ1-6,ASSLGANSPLH
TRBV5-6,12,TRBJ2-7,ASSLGQGPYEQY
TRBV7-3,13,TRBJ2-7,ASSLNSAGVGEQY
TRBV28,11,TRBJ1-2,ASTQGGSYGYT
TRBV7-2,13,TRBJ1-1,ASSGMMDRATEAF
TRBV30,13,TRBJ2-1,AWREQGKGQNEQF
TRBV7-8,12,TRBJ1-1,ASSLRQAGPEAF
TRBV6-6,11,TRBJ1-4,ASSRGQEEKLF
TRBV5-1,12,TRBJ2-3,ASSLFPDTDTQY
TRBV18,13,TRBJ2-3,ASSPDSSSTDTQY
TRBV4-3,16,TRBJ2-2,ASSQDRGGLANTGELF
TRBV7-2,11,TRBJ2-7,ASSSSGGYEQY
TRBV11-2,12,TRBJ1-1,ASSFLTGSTEAF
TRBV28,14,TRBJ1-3,ASSYPDRELGNTIY
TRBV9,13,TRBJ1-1,ASSDGGGSLVEAF
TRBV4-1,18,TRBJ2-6,ASSQDTGTVGNSGANVLT
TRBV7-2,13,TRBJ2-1,ASRQDRGSYNEQF
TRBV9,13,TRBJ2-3,ASSIGTTPTDTQY
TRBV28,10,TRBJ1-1,ASSPRGTEAF
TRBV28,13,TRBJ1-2,ASSWGGTSAYGYT
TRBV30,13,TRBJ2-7,AWSPPGTGFYEQY
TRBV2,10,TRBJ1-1,ASTNSNTEAF
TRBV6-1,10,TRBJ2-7,ASGARYYEQY
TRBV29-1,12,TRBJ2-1,SVEGGAGDNEQF
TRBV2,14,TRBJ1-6,ASRRNTATDNSPLH
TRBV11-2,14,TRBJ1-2,ASSSLNRDRRLGYT
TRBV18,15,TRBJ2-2,ASSPPGGIYGAGELF
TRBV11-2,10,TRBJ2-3,ASSGLTDTQY
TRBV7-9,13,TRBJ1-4,ASSGARQGYEKLF
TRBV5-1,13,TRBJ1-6,ASSLTGGGSSPLH
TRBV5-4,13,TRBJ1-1,ASSLDRELNTEAF
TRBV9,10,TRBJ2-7,ASWGHSYEQY
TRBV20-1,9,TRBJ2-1,SAQLNNEQF
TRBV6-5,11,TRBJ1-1,ASSYRRSTEAF
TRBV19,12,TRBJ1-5,ASSMRRENQPQH
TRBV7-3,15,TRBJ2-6,ASSLAGGSSGANVLT
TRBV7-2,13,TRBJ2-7,ASSVLGGGSYEQY
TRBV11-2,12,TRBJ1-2,ASSLGGDNYGYT
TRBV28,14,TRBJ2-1,ASSSRDRGGYNEQF
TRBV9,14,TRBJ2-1,ASSVLAGGRYNEQF
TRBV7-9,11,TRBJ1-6,ASSDNRGGPLH
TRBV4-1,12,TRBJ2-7,ASSHRGEPYEQY
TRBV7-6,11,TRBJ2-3,ASSLGLADTQY
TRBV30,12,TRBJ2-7,AWRDYRGDYEQY
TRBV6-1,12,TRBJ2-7,ASRISGLSYEQY